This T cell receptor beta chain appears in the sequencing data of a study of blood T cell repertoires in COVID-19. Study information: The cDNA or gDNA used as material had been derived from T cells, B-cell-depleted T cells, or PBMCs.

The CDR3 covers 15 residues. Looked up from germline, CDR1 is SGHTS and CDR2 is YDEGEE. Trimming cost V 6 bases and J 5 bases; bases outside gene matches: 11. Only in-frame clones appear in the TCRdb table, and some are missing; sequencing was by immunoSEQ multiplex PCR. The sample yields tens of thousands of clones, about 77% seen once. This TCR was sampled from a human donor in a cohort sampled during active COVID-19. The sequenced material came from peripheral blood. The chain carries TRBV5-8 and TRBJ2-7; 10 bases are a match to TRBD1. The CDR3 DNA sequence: TGTGCCAGCACCCGACGGGGACAGGGGTTCCACGAGCAGTACTTC. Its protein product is CASTRRGQGFHEQYF.